The 8 T cell receptor beta chains below come from one sample, sequenced in a study of T cells after yellow fever vaccination. In TCRdb, the 5' RACE reads were re-called with MiXCR into one record per CDR3 protein. The top ten clones hold 3.2% of a sample with under 400,000 distinct CDR3 sequences, about an eighth of them seen once. Source: CD4+ T cells sorted from PBMCs, taken 15 days after the yellow fever booster vaccination. The receptors were gathered from a man between 18 and 29 years old who received the YFV17D yellow fever vaccine.

Many counts were recorded for this clonotype. The gene calls are TRBV20-1 and TRBJ2-7; 7 bases are shared with TRBD1. There are 12 residues in the CDR3. Germline CDR1 and CDR2: DFQATT and SNEGSKA (reference sequence). The junction had 6 bases not matched to a gene; V was cut back by 3 bases and J by 7 bases. For the CDR3, the DNA is TGCAGTGCTAGTGCAGGGGGTGGGGAGCAGTACTTC. Translating gives CSASAGGGEQYF.

The V and J genes are TRBV5-1 and TRBJ2-5; D call uncertain. This CDR3 contains 13 residues. Germline CDR1 and CDR2: SGHRS and YFSETQ. V was cut by 4 bases and J by 5 bases, with 12 bases left in between. The CDR3 sequence: CASSPQQWETQYF. The DNA for the CDR3 is TGCGCCAGCAGCCCGCAACAATGGGAGACCCAGTACTTC. Supplemented by reference TRBV5-1 and TRBJ2-5, the full variable domain reads KAGVTQTPRYLIKTRGQQVTLSCSPISGHRSVSWYQQTPGQGLQFLFEYFSETQRNKGNFPGRFSGRQFSNSRSEMNVSTLELGDSALYLCASSPQQWETQYFGPGTRLLVL.

The chain couples TRBV13 to TRBJ1-4; unclear D gene. The V gene lost 4 bases and the J gene lost 8 bases, with 8 bases spanning the gap. The CDR3 contains 12 residues. The germline V gene encodes CDR1 PRHDT and CDR2 FYEKMQ (reference sequence). In nucleotides, the CDR3 is TGTGCCAGCAGCTCCGATCGGGAAAAACTGTTTTTT. Encoded protein: CASSSDREKLFF.

This clonotype was found a few times. The chain joins TRBV7-2 to TRBJ1-6; TRBD1 agrees at 7 bases. The CDR3 sequence is 15 residues long. Germline CDR1 SGHTA, CDR2 FQGNSA. With V trimmed by 5 bases and J by 7 bases, 8 bases remained unmatched. Here the CDR3 reads CASSQRPGGNSPLHF. In DNA form, the CDR3 reads TGTGCCAGCAGCCAGAGGCCAGGGGGGAATTCACCCCTCCACTTT.

This clonotype was seen a handful of times. The rearrangement links TRBV7-9 to TRBJ1-6; 7 nucleotides agree with TRBD1. The ends lost 7 bases at V and 9 bases at J; junction bases unmatched: 6. This CDR3 is 13 amino acids long. The germline V gene has CDR1 SEHNR and CDR2 FQNEAQ (reference sequence). The CDR3 sequence is CASTRGGSSPLHF. The CDR3, as DNA: TGTGCCAGCACCCGAGGGGGCAGTTCACCCCTCCACTTT.

The chain carries TRBV7-2 and TRBJ1-5, with D tentatively TRBD1 (6 bases). The germline V gene has CDR1 SGHTA and CDR2 FQGNSA. V was trimmed by 6 bases and J by 0 bases, leaving 12 bases between them. This CDR3 has 15 residues. CDR3 residues: CASSFTGYSNQPQHF. The CDR3 DNA reads TGTGCCAGCAGTTTTACAGGGTATAGCAATCAGCCCCAGCATTTT.

This clonotype was recorded a few times. The rearrangement links TRBV7-2 to TRBJ2-7, with 8 bases that match TRBD2. With V trimmed by 5 bases and J by 5 bases, 5 bases remained unmatched. The CDR3 has 13 residues. Germline lookup yields CDR1 SGHTA and CDR2 FQGNSA. The CDR3 DNA is TGTGCCAGCAGCACAAGCGGGGGAAACGAGCAGTACTTC. Translating it yields CASSTSGGNEQYF.

The V gene is TRBV7-2, the J gene TRBJ2-7; no clear D. Per the germline V gene, CDR1 is SGHTA and CDR2 is FQGNSA. This CDR3 is built from 13 residues. With 3 bases removed from V and 3 bases from J, the gap between germline ends came to 9 bases. DNA of the CDR3: TGTGCCAGCAGCTTGCTTGGGGTCTACGAGCAGTACTTC. Protein: CASSLLGVYEQYF.